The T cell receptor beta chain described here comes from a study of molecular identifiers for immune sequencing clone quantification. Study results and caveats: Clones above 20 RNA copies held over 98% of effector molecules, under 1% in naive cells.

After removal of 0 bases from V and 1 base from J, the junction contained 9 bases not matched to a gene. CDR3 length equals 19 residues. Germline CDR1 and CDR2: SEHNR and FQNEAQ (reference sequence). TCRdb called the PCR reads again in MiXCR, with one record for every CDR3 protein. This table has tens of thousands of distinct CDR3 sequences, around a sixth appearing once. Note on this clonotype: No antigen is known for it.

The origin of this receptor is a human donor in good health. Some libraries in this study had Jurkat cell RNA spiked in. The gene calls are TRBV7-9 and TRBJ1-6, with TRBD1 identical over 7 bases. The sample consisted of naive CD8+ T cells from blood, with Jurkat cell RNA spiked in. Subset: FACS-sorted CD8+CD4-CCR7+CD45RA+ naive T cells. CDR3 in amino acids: CASSLAQSWDSSYNSPLHF. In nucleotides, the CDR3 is TGTGCCAGCAGCTTAGCGCAGTCTTGGGACAGTTCCTATAATTCACCCCTCCACTTT.